This passage covers 2 T cell receptor beta chains from one sample sequenced in a study of CD8 T cells in Susac syndrome (dated by TCRdb to about 2019). Receptors were amplified or captured by the immunoSEQ multiplex PCR assay. RNA was extracted using the RNeasy kit, and about 0.45 to 1 ug of the RNA was reverse transcribed with random hexamers. Through fastp at Q25 and MiXCR, TCRdb rebuilt clones from the public reads, retaining in-frame beta chains. Every CDR3 protein is listed once, alongside the most common genes and DNA of its rows. The sample profile shows 150,000 to 200,000 distinct CDR3 sequences; 94% of them were found once. About 0.094% of the sample rests with the top ten. The sample consisted of CD4+ T cells from PBMCs. Receptors were obtained from a human donor with multiple sclerosis.

The gene calls are TRBV14 and TRBJ2-5; 10 bases map to TRBD2. The V gene end was trimmed by 2 bases and the J gene end by 3 bases; junction bases not matched to a gene: 6. The CDR3 runs 16 residues. The V gene's germline CDR1 is SGHDN and CDR2 FVKESK. CDR3 protein: CASSQFLAGVEETQYF. The CDR3, as DNA: TGTGCCAGCAGCCAATTTCTAGCGGGAGTAGAAGAGACCCAGTACTTC.

The chain combines TRBV12-3 or TRBV12-4 with TRBJ2-6; weak D call: TRBD1 (5 bases). The CDR3 spans 15 residues. V lost 6 bases, J lost 0 bases, and 9 bases lay in between. The CDR3 bases are TGTGCCAGCAGCTACAGGCGCTCTGGGGCCAACGTCCTGACTTTC. It is translated as CASSYRRSGANVLTF.